The 23 T cell receptor beta chains below come from one sample, sequenced in a study of CD8+ T cells in alopecia areata. cDNA reverse transcribed from extracted RNA served as the sequencing template. Here immunoSEQ multiplex PCR was the method, and the copy in TCRdb shows in-frame clones only, minus some. The data contain approximately 100,000 clones, about 60% of them singletons. The sequenced sample was CD4+ T cells sorted from blood. The source of these receptors is a human donor in good health.

Written as DNA, the CDR3 is TGTGCCAGCAGTTCTTGGCTAGGAGGTTCCACAGATACGCAGTATTTT. It yields the protein CASSSWLGGSTDTQYF. This chain connects TRBV2 to TRBJ2-3; weak D call: TRBD2 (5 bases). V was pared by 5 bases and J by 2 bases, with 17 bases between. The CDR3 runs to 16 residues. CDR1 SNHLY and CDR2 FYNNEI come from the germline V gene.

Worth noting for this clone: The DNA is omitted, as the CDR3 cannot be located on it reliably, and the CDR3 follows TCRdb's listing. This rearrangement joins TRBV29-1 to TRBJ2-1; the D call in the table, TRBD1, was not verified against the DNA. The CDR3 numbers 13 amino acids, ends counted. Germline CDR1 SQVTM, CDR2 ANQGSEA. The CDR3 protein is CSVVGAGSQIEFF.

This clone was picked up a small number of times. V gene TRBV7-2 combines with J gene TRBJ2-3; 9 bases are shared with TRBD2. Germline CDR1 is SGHTA and CDR2 is FQGNSA. There are 14 residues in the CDR3. The V gene end was trimmed by 3 bases and the J gene end by 3 bases; junction bases not matched to a gene: 1. CDR3 residues: CASSLSGGTDTQYF. CDR3 DNA sequence: TGTGCCAGCAGCTTGAGCGGGGGGACAGATACGCAGTATTTT.

This clone has at least ten counts. J is TRBJ2-7 and V is TRBV28; TRBD2 aligns across 8 bases. Trimming removed 6 bases from V and 5 bases from J; junction bases left unmatched: 6. Germline-derived CDR1 and CDR2 are MDHEN and SYDVKM. The length of the CDR3 is 13 residues. CDR3 loop: CASRPGGEHEQYF. For the CDR3, the DNA is TGTGCCAGCAGGCCGGGGGGGGAGCACGAGCAGTACTTC.

The V and J genes are TRBV11-2 and TRBJ2-1; weak D call: TRBD1 (5 bases). CDR3 length: 15 amino acids. CDR1 is SGHAT, CDR2 FQNNGV, per germline. The germline V and J ends were trimmed by 4 bases and 1 base, with 11 bases remaining between them. This CDR3 reads CASSSGIGSYNEQFF. CDR3 in DNA: TGTGCCAGCAGCTCAGGGATCGGTTCCTACAATGAGCAGTTCTTC. Using reference TRBV11-2 and TRBJ2-1 for the parts outside the CDR3, the full variable domain is EAGVAQSPRYKIIEKRQSVAFWCNPISGHATLYWYQQILGQGPKLLIQFQNNGVVDDSQLPKDRFSAERLKGVDSTLKIQPAKLEDSAVYLCASSSGIGSYNEQFFGPGTRLTVL.

This clone has only a few counts. The chain has TRBV7-2 and TRBJ1-2; D might be TRBD1 (6 bases). The CDR3 extends over 16 amino acids. The germline V and J ends were trimmed by 1 base and 5 bases, with 17 bases remaining between them. Per the germline V gene, CDR1 is SGHTA and CDR2 is FQGNSA. This CDR3 is CASSLEAGRGQYGYTF. The CDR3, as DNA: TGTGCCAGCAGCTTAGAAGCGGGGCGAGGACAGTATGGCTACACCTTC.

The V and J genes are TRBV29-1 and TRBJ2-3; D is perhaps TRBD2 (5 bases). V shed 3 bases and J shed 0 bases, with 16 bases lying between them. CDR1 and CDR2 (germline): SQVTM, ANQGSEA. The CDR3 length is 16 residues. The chain's CDR3 is CSVEGGLFSSTDTQYF. In nucleotides, the CDR3 is TGCAGCGTTGAGGGTGGACTCTTCTCTAGCACAGATACGCAGTATTTT.

This clone appeared a few times. The chain uses TRBV7-9 and TRBJ2-7, with D perhaps TRBD1 (5 bases). V was shortened by 1 base and J by 9 bases, with 10 bases between the two germline ends. CDR3 length: 12 residues. Germline V CDR1 and CDR2: SEHNR, FQNEAQ (reference sequence). CDR3 in amino acids: CASSLEAGLQYF. The CDR3 DNA sequence: TGTGCCAGCAGCTTAGAGGCAGGGTTGCAGTACTTC.

This clone appeared a few times. The rearrangement joins TRBV5-1 to TRBJ2-3, with D perhaps assigned TRBD1 or TRBD2 (6 bases each). Germline CDR1 is SGHRS and CDR2 is YFSETQ. Trimming removed 2 bases from V and 6 bases from J, with 16 bases in between. This CDR3 is 15 amino acids long. The CDR3 DNA is TGCGCCAGCAGCTTCCAGGGGCGAGGAGGGGATACGCAGTATTTT. It is translated as CASSFQGRGGDTQYF. The complete variable domain, with remaining parts taken from reference TRBV5-1 and TRBJ2-3, reads KAGVTQTPRYLIKTRGQQVTLSCSPISGHRSVSWYQQTPGQGLQFLFEYFSETQRNKGNFPGRFSGRQFSNSRSEMNVSTLELGDSALYLCASSFQGRGGDTQYFGPGTRLTVL.

The genes are TRBV29-1 and TRBJ2-5; perhaps D is TRBD1 or TRBD2 (5 bases each). This CDR3 is 13 amino acids long. Germline lookup yields CDR1 SQVTM and CDR2 ANQGSEA. Deletions cut 0 bases from V and 3 bases from J, with 8 bases between. The CDR3 DNA sequence: TGCAGCGTTGAAGATTGGGGGAAAGAGACCCAGTACTTC. Its protein is CSVEDWGKETQYF.

The chain links TRBV6-5 to TRBJ2-3, with D perhaps assigned TRBD1 or TRBD2 (5 bases each). From germline, CDR1 is MNHEY and CDR2 SVGAGI. Deletions cut 6 bases from V and 1 base from J, with 11 bases between. There are 14 residues in the CDR3. The CDR3 DNA sequence: TGTGCCAGCAGCCGGGACGGAGGCACAGATACGCAGTATTTT. It specifies CASSRDGGTDTQYF.

This clone came up a few times. The V call is TRBV7-6, the J call TRBJ1-2; TRBD1 matches at 8 bases. After removal of 5 bases from V and 2 bases from J, the junction contained 7 bases not matched to a gene. The CDR3 totals 15 residues. The germline gives CDR1 SGHVS, CDR2 FNYEAQ. This chain's CDR3 is CASSPRTGNNYGYTF. Written as DNA, the CDR3 is TGTGCCAGCAGCCCGAGGACAGGGAACAACTATGGCTACACCTTC. The variable domain in full, completed from reference TRBV7-6 and TRBJ1-2, reads GAGVSQSPRYKVTKRGQDVALRCDPISGHVSLYWYRQALGQGPEFLTYFNYEAQQDKSGLPNDRFSAERPEGSISTLTIQRTEQRDSAMYRCASSPRTGNNYGYTFGSGTRLTVV.

The chain has TRBV28 and TRBJ2-7; 8 nucleotides match TRBD2. The CDR3 contains 15 residues. V shed 7 bases and J 2 bases; nucleotides not matched to a gene: 10. CDR1 is MDHEN and CDR2 is SYDVKM in the germline V gene. CDR3 region: CASIFGAGAAYEQYF. For the CDR3, the DNA is TGTGCCAGCATCTTTGGAGCGGGGGCCGCCTACGAGCAGTACTTC.

The chain has TRBV5-1 and TRBJ2-7; the D gene is possibly TRBD2 (6 bases). This CDR3 is 14 amino acids long. Germline CDR1 and CDR2: SGHRS and YFSETQ. Trimming cost V 2 bases and J 6 bases, with 15 bases left between them. The CDR3 DNA reads as TGCGCCAGCAGCTTCGAGGGGAGGTCTGCCGAGCAGTACTTC. This sequence encodes CASSFEGRSAEQYF.

This chain links TRBV28 with TRBJ2-7; the D is unclear. The CDR3 sequence is 11 residues long. The V gene's germline CDR1 is MDHEN and CDR2 SYDVKM. Trimming cost V 4 bases and J 7 bases, with 8 bases left between them. CDR3 sequence reads: CASSSSVEQYF. For the CDR3, the DNA is TGTGCCAGCAGTTCCTCGGTGGAGCAGTACTTC.

The chain couples TRBV29-1 to TRBJ1-2, with 7 bases matching TRBD1. The germline gives CDR1 SQVTM, CDR2 ANQGSEA. There are 11 residues in the CDR3. The CDR3 nucleotides are TGCACAACAGGGGAGGACTATGGCTACACCTTC. Amino acid sequence: CTTGEDYGYTF.

This clone has a handful of counts. The chain's CDR3 is CSAGTGSYEQYF. CDR3 nucleotides: TGCAGCGCCGGGACAGGCTCCTACGAGCAGTACTTC. The chain couples TRBV29-1 to TRBJ2-7; TRBD1 agrees at 8 bases. With 7 bases clipped from V and 0 bases from J, the junction kept 2 bases outside the gene matches. The CDR3 length is 12 residues. In germline, CDR1 is SQVTM, CDR2 ANQGSEA.

The CDR3 here is CASSVVEGTEAFF. The CDR3 bases are TGTGCCAGCAGCGTAGTGGAGGGCACTGAAGCTTTCTTT. This sequence joins TRBV9 and TRBJ1-1; D not resolved. The germline CDR1 and CDR2 sequences are SGDLS and YYNGEE. CDR3 length: 13 amino acids. V was shortened by 0 bases and J by 4 bases, with 7 bases between the two germline ends.

This chain uses TRBV11-2 with TRBJ2-3, with TRBD1 identical over 10 bases. The CDR3 spans 18 residues. The V gene end was trimmed by 1 base and the J gene end by 4 bases; junction bases not matched to a gene: 11. Germline V gene data show CDR1 as SGHAT and CDR2 as FQNNGV. CDR3 residues: CASSLASGWDRGSDTQYF. In nucleotides, the CDR3 is TGTGCCAGCAGCTTAGCTTCGGGTTGGGACAGGGGATCAGATACGCAGTATTTT. Full variable domain (outside the CDR3, taken from reference TRBV11-2 and TRBJ2-3): EAGVAQSPRYKIIEKRQSVAFWCNPISGHATLYWYQQILGQGPKLLIQFQNNGVVDDSQLPKDRFSAERLKGVDSTLKIQPAKLEDSAVYLCASSLASGWDRGSDTQYFGPGTRLTVL.

The table lists this clone with many counts. The chain is built from TRBV9 and TRBJ1-5; 10 bases map to TRBD1. The germline V gene has CDR1 SGDLS and CDR2 YYNGEE. V gave up 4 bases and J gave up 2 bases; unmatched junction bases: 3. The CDR3 extends over 15 amino acids. The CDR3 nucleotides read TGTGCCAGCAGCCCTGGACAGGGGGGCAATCAGCCCCAGCATTTT. Translation: CASSPGQGGNQPQHF.

The genes are TRBV7-8 and TRBJ1-1; 8 nucleotides agree with TRBD1. V dropped 5 bases and J dropped 1; count of bases not matched to a gene: 3. CDR3 size: 14 residues. Germline V gene data show CDR1 as SGHVS and CDR2 as FQNEAQ. Here the CDR3 DNA reads TGTGCCAGCAGCCGACAGGGGAGGAACACTGAAGCTTTCTTT. Translated: CASSRQGRNTEAFF.

This clone appeared a few times. This chain joins TRBV30 and TRBJ2-7; perhaps TRBD1 as D (7 bases). Trimming took off 2 bases at V and 4 bases at J, with 15 bases between the two ends. Germline V lookup: CDR1 GTSNPN, CDR2 SVGIG (reference sequence). This CDR3 contains 14 residues. The CDR3: CAWSPQGGGYEQYF. DNA for the CDR3: TGTGCCTGGAGTCCCCAGGGGGGCGGGTACGAGCAGTACTTC.

Turning to this clone: The junction departs from the called germline gene at one end, perhaps through a read error. The V and J genes are TRBV7-6 and TRBJ2-7; D not certain. Germline V lookup: CDR1 SGHVS, CDR2 FNYEAQ. CDR3 length equals 13 residues. In DNA, the CDR3 is TGTGCCAGCAGCTTATTAGCTTCCTCCGAGCAGTACTTC. As protein: CASSLLASSEQYF.